These 9 T cell receptor beta chains were all obtained from the same sample, sequenced in a study of blood T cell repertoires in COVID-19. Here immunoSEQ multiplex PCR was the method, and the copy in TCRdb shows in-frame clones only, minus some. The data show about 300,000 clones, around 90% seen once. What was sequenced was PBMCs or T cells enriched from blood (not recorded which). These receptors all stem from a woman aged 18-29 years with acute COVID-19.

This clone was recorded once. The chain links TRBV19 to TRBJ2-7; TRBD1 aligns across 7 bases. The CDR3 totals 15 residues. Germline V gene sequence: CDR1 LNHDA, CDR2 SQIVND (reference sequence). The junction had 5 bases not matched to a gene; V was cut back by 0 bases and J by 3 bases. The CDR3 is CASSIDQGEIYEQYF. The CDR3 nucleotides read TGTGCCAGTAGTATAGATCAGGGGGAGATCTACGAGCAGTACTTC.

The chain recombines TRBV7-3 with TRBJ1-1, with D maybe TRBD1 (6 bases). Trimming pared 7 bases from V and 1 base from J, leaving 10 bases between. This CDR3 has 13 residues. Looked up from germline, CDR1 is SGHTA and CDR2 is FQGTGA. This chain's CDR3 is CASKGTPNTEAFF. The CDR3 DNA follows: TGTGCCAGCAAGGGGACACCGAACACTGAAGCTTTCTTT.

This chain's CDR3 is CASRVRGDRAEKLFF. CDR3 nucleotides: TGTGCCAGCAGGGTGAGGGGGGACAGGGCCGAAAAACTGTTTTTT. This chain joins TRBV5-6 and TRBJ1-4, with TRBD1 matching 9 bases. CDR1 is SGHDT and CDR2 is YYEEEE in the germline V gene. V shed 5 bases, J shed 8 bases, and the junction held 10 bases outside the gene matches. This CDR3 is 15 amino acids long.

V is TRBV27 and J is TRBJ2-7, with a weak D call TRBD2 (5 bases). The CDR3 has 16 residues. CDR1 and CDR2 (germline): MNHEY, SMNVEV (reference sequence). Trimming cost V 3 bases and J 2 bases, with 17 bases left between them. CDR3 in amino acids: CASSFRTPNGPYEQYF. The DNA of the CDR3 is TGTGCCAGCAGTTTCAGGACTCCTAACGGCCCCTACGAGCAGTACTTC.

The rearrangement links TRBV19 to TRBJ1-6; tentatively, D is TRBD1 (6 bases). This CDR3 has 18 residues. Germline lookup yields CDR1 LNHDA and CDR2 SQIVND (reference sequence). V gave up 3 bases and J gave up 6 bases, with 21 bases separating them. CDR3 sequence reads: CASSMGGGGGRGNSPLHF. The CDR3 DNA follows: TGTGCCAGTAGTATGGGTGGCGGCGGGGGGCGCGGTAATTCACCCCTCCACTTT.

This chain joins TRBV28 and TRBJ1-5, with TRBD1 matching over 12 bases. The trim removed 6 bases at V and 6 bases at J, leaving 3 bases unmatched. The CDR3 has 14 residues. Germline CDR1 reads MDHEN; CDR2 reads SYDVKM. CDR3 sequence: CASSQGQGAQPQHF. The CDR3 nucleotides read TGTGCCAGCAGCCAGGGACAGGGGGCTCAGCCCCAGCATTTT.

V usage is TRBV3-1 (or the pseudogene TRBV3-2) and J usage is TRBJ2-7, with 12 bases identical to TRBD2. CDR3 length: 18 residues. V gave up 3 bases and J gave up 2 bases; unmatched junction bases: 11. CDR1 is LGHDT and CDR2 is YNNKEL in the germline V gene (reference sequence). The CDR3 DNA is TGTGCCAGCAGCCAGAGGCGGCTAGCGGGAGGGGCGGCCTACGAGCAGTACTTC. Its translation: CASSQRRLAGGAAYEQYF.

The chain carries TRBV28 and TRBJ1-1; D might be TRBD1 (6 bases). The germline V gene encodes CDR1 MDHEN and CDR2 SYDVKM. The CDR3 extends over 15 amino acids. The germline V and J ends were trimmed by 5 bases and 4 bases, with 17 bases remaining between them. The CDR3 coding sequence is TGTGCCAGCAGTCCCAATCTGGGGGCTAGCACTGAAGCTTTCTTT. Translation: CASSPNLGASTEAFF.

The DNA for the CDR3 is TGCGCCAGCAGGCAGGGGGAGCGGGAGACCCAGTACTTC. Translating gives CASRQGERETQYF. V is TRBV5-1 and J is TRBJ2-5; 7 bases agree with TRBD1. Germline assignment: CDR1 SGHRS and CDR2 YFSETQ. This CDR3 is built from 13 residues. The J segment lost 5 bases and the V segment lost 5 bases, leaving 6 bases of the junction unmatched. Drawing the rest from reference TRBV5-1 and TRBJ2-5, the complete variable domain is KAGVTQTPRYLIKTRGQQVTLSCSPISGHRSVSWYQQTPGQGLQFLFEYFSETQRNKGNFPGRFSGRQFSNSRSEMNVSTLELGDSALYLCASRQGERETQYFGPGTRLLVL.